The 28 T cell receptor beta chains below all came from one sample that was sequenced in a study of CD8 T cells in Susac syndrome. Random hexamers served to reverse transcribe roughly 0.5 to 1 ug RNA. Using its own MiXCR run on the immunoSEQ multiplex PCR reads, TCRdb lists one record per CDR3 protein. Altogether around 270,000 distinct CDR3 sequences are present, 70% to 90% being singletons, with the ten largest covering approximately 0.18%. What was sequenced was CD8+ T cells from PBMCs. Every receptor here comes from a human donor with multiple sclerosis.

The genes are TRBV9 and TRBJ2-1, with 7 bases fitting TRBD1. The germline V gene encodes CDR1 SGDLS and CDR2 YYNGEE. Germline trimming cut 0 bases from V and 3 bases from J; bases unmatched to any gene: 6. The CDR3 contains 16 residues. The CDR3 reads CASSVGWDSSYNEQFF. The CDR3 DNA reads TGTGCCAGCAGCGTAGGATGGGACAGCAGCTACAATGAGCAGTTCTTC.

This clonotype appeared a single time. This chain links TRBV12-3 or TRBV12-4 with TRBJ1-2, with D unresolved. The CDR3 sequence is 11 residues long. Trimming left V 5 bases short and J 5 bases short, with 6 bases between. For the CDR3, the DNA is TGTGCCAGCAGTGCTCTTTATGGCTACACCTTC. Residues: CASSALYGYTF.

The V call is TRBV7-8, the J call TRBJ2-7; TRBD2 matches 12 bases. The CDR3 runs to 16 residues. With 1 base clipped from V and 5 bases from J, the junction kept 6 bases outside the gene matches. CDR1 SGHVS and CDR2 FQNEAQ come from the germline V gene. The CDR3 reads CASSLELAGGPNEQYF. CDR3 nucleotide sequence: TGTGCCAGCAGCTTAGAGCTAGCGGGAGGGCCCAACGAGCAGTACTTC.

V usage is TRBV20-1 and J usage is TRBJ2-1, with 7 bases fitting TRBD2. With V trimmed by 3 bases and J by 7 bases, 12 bases remained unmatched. The germline V gene has CDR1 DFQATT and CDR2 SNEGSKA (reference sequence). The CDR3 contains 15 residues. This CDR3 is CSARGGTLSTNEQFF. Here the CDR3 DNA reads TGCAGTGCTAGGGGGGGGACCCTAAGCACGAATGAGCAGTTCTTC.

J is TRBJ2-5 and V is TRBV9; 7 bases align to TRBD2. Germline CDR1 and CDR2: SGDLS and YYNGEE. The CDR3 runs to 18 residues. The trim removed 0 bases at V and 2 bases at J, leaving 13 bases unmatched. The DNA for the CDR3 is TGTGCCAGCAGCGTAGCGGGGACTACCCTGGTGGCACAAGAGACCCAGTACTTC. Its translation: CASSVAGTTLVAQETQYF.

This clonotype appeared a single time. This chain joins TRBV6-2 or TRBV6-3 and TRBJ2-1, with 11 nucleotides matching TRBD2. The length of the CDR3 is 16 residues. V shed 3 bases, J shed 5 bases, and the junction held 6 bases outside the gene matches. In germline, CDR1 is MNHEY, CDR2 SVGEGT. In DNA form, the CDR3 reads TGTGCCAGCAGTTATACGACTAGCGGGGCAAACAATGAGCAGTTCTTC. Its protein product is CASSYTTSGANNEQFF.

This chain uses TRBV29-1 with TRBJ2-2, with a possible D match to TRBD1 (6 bases). CDR3 length: 12 amino acids. Looked up from germline, CDR1 is SQVTM and CDR2 is ANQGSEA. Trimming took 7 bases from V and 1 from J, leaving 7 bases between them. The CDR3 sequence: CSAQGNTGELFF. DNA of the CDR3: TGCAGCGCACAGGGGAACACCGGGGAGCTGTTTTTT.

The V call is TRBV13, the J call TRBJ2-7, with 11 bases fitting TRBD1. With 5 bases clipped from V and 2 bases from J, the junction kept 5 bases outside the gene matches. The CDR3 length is 15 residues. Germline V gives CDR1 PRHDT, CDR2 FYEKMQ (reference sequence). CDR3 amino acids: CASSQRTGGPYEQYF. CDR3 nucleotide sequence: TGTGCCAGCAGCCAGAGGACAGGGGGCCCCTACGAGCAGTACTTC. Complete variable domain (other parts from reference TRBV13 and TRBJ2-7): AAGVIQSPRHLIKEKRETATLKCYPIPRHDTVYWYQQGPGQDPQFLISFYEKMQSDKGSIPDRFSAQQFSDYHSELNMSSLELGDSALYFCASSQRTGGPYEQYFGPGTRLTVT.

The V gene is TRBV6-2 or TRBV6-3, the J gene TRBJ2-3; D not resolved. Trimming removed 6 bases at V and 0 bases at J, with 13 bases between. CDR3 size: 15 residues. Germline CDR1 is MNHEY and CDR2 is SVGEGT. CDR3: CASSPPGQSTDTQYF. The CDR3 DNA sequence: TGTGCCAGCAGCCCCCCTGGGCAGAGCACAGATACGCAGTATTTT.

The rearrangement uses TRBV27 and TRBJ2-7; 11 bases align to TRBD2. V lost 3 bases and J lost 3; bases outside the gene matches: 4. The CDR3 has 15 amino acids. Germline CDR1 reads MNHEY; CDR2 reads SMNVEV (reference sequence). The CDR3 is CASSLTSGIGYEQYF. CDR3 in DNA: TGTGCCAGCAGTTTGACTAGCGGGATAGGCTACGAGCAGTACTTC.

CDR3 region: CASSLYSGTTKETQYF. The CDR3 nucleotides read TGTGCCAGCAGTCTCTATTCCGGGACGACCAAAGAGACCCAGTACTTC. The chain is built from TRBV28 and TRBJ2-5; D might be TRBD1 or TRBD2, each matching 5 bases. Germline V CDR1 and CDR2: MDHEN, SYDVKM. The CDR3 has 16 residues. Between the trimmed V and J ends, which lost 5 bases and 3 bases, there was a span of 19 bases.

This clonotype has just one count. This chain connects TRBV7-6 to TRBJ1-1, with 8 bases identical to TRBD1. This CDR3 has 16 amino acids. CDR1 SGHVS and CDR2 FNYEAQ come from the germline V gene. With V trimmed by 2 bases and J by 1 base, 6 bases remained unmatched. Here the CDR3 reads CASSLLQGEENTEAFF. The CDR3 DNA reads as TGTGCCAGCAGCTTATTACAGGGGGAGGAGAACACTGAAGCTTTCTTT. The full variable domain, in which reference TRBV7-6 and TRBJ1-1 provide the parts outside the CDR3, is GAGVSQSPRYKVTKRGQDVALRCDPISGHVSLYWYRQALGQGPEFLTYFNYEAQQDKSGLPNDRFSAERPEGSISTLTIQRTEQRDSAMYRCASSLLQGEENTEAFFGQGTRLTVV.

The rearrangement links TRBV4-1 to TRBJ2-7; D is unclear. Germline CDR1 MGHRA, CDR2 YSYEKL. V was pared by 3 bases and J by 3 bases, with 21 bases between. The CDR3 contains 17 residues. The CDR3 here is CASSQEPWTGGFYEQYF. CDR3 DNA: TGCGCCAGCAGCCAGGAACCCTGGACCGGCGGATTCTACGAGCAGTACTTC.

In its sample, this clonotype was seen once. The V gene is TRBV19, the J gene TRBJ1-2; no definite D call. Deletions cut 0 bases from V and 0 bases from J, with 14 bases between. This CDR3 comprises 17 residues. From germline, CDR1 is LNHDA and CDR2 SQIVND (reference sequence). The CDR3 here is CASSIDREGRSNYGYTF. The CDR3 coding sequence is TGTGCCAGTAGTATAGATCGGGAGGGCCGCTCTAACTATGGCTACACCTTC.

The V and J genes are TRBV27 and TRBJ2-2; TRBD1 matches 7 bases. Per germline, CDR1 MNHEY and CDR2 SMNVEV (reference sequence). The V segment lost 7 bases and the J segment 6 bases; nucleotides outside the gene matches: 5. The CDR3 loop spans 13 amino acids. CDR3 in amino acids: CASTPGQPGELFF. Written as DNA, the CDR3 is TGTGCCAGCACCCCGGGACAGCCCGGGGAGCTGTTTTTT.

This chain uses TRBV2 with TRBJ1-1, with D tentatively TRBD1 (6 bases). The V end lost 2 bases, the J end lost 2 bases, and 12 bases lay between the germline ends. From germline, CDR1 is SNHLY and CDR2 FYNNEI. The length of the CDR3 is 15 residues. The CDR3, as DNA: TGTGCCAGCAGTGAATTGCGACAGGACAACACTGAAGCTTTCTTT. It specifies CASSELRQDNTEAFF.

J is TRBJ1-2 and V is TRBV14; TRBD1 matches at 7 bases. Trimming cost V 4 bases and J 0 bases; bases outside gene matches: 8. The germline gives CDR1 SGHDN, CDR2 FVKESK. The CDR3 contains 16 residues. This CDR3 reads CASSLVGTEPNYGYTF. The CDR3 coding sequence is TGTGCCAGCAGCCTGGTGGGGACAGAACCTAACTATGGCTACACCTTC.

J is TRBJ2-1 and V is TRBV27; 13 bases are a match to TRBD2. The length of the CDR3 is 15 residues. Germline V CDR1 and CDR2: MNHEY, SMNVEV (reference sequence). Trimming cost V 7 bases and J 6 bases; bases outside gene matches: 6. The CDR3 coding sequence is TGTGCCAGCACTCTAGGGACTAGCGGGGCCAATGAGCAGTTCTTC. Protein product: CASTLGTSGANEQFF.

The rearrangement joins TRBV20-1 to TRBJ2-1; 10 bases agree with TRBD2. Germline CDR1 reads DFQATT; CDR2 reads SNEGSKA (reference sequence). Trimming at V came to 2 bases and at J to 8 bases, leaving 9 bases not matched to a gene. The CDR3 contains 15 residues. Written as DNA, the CDR3 is TGCAGTGCTAGAAAGCTAGCGGGGGCACTCTATGAGCAGTTCTTC. This codes for CSARKLAGALYEQFF.

This chain links TRBV11-2 with TRBJ1-1; no reliable D call. Trimming removed 5 bases from V and 1 base from J, with 17 bases in between. Germline CDR1 reads SGHAT; CDR2 reads FQNNGV. This CDR3 contains 16 residues. The CDR3 nucleotides read TGTGCCAGCAGCCCAGAGGCGGCTGGGTGGAACACTGAAGCTTTCTTT. This encodes CASSPEAAGWNTEAFF. Complete variable domain (other parts from reference TRBV11-2 and TRBJ1-1): EAGVAQSPRYKIIEKRQSVAFWCNPISGHATLYWYQQILGQGPKLLIQFQNNGVVDDSQLPKDRFSAERLKGVDSTLKIQPAKLEDSAVYLCASSPEAAGWNTEAFFGQGTRLTVV.

This clonotype showed up just a few times. CDR3 sequence reads: CASSLGGAEDYEQYF. The CDR3 nucleotides are TGTGCCAGCAGTTTAGGGGGGGCAGAGGACTACGAGCAGTACTTC. The chain combines TRBV12-3 or TRBV12-4 with TRBJ2-7, with D perhaps TRBD1 or TRBD2 (6 bases each). The CDR3 length is 15 residues. V was shortened by 1 base and J by 3 bases, with 13 bases between the two germline ends.

The chain combines TRBV4-1 with TRBJ2-1; no clear D. Germline assignment: CDR1 MGHRA and CDR2 YSYEKL. V gave up 1 base and J gave up 8 bases, with 12 bases separating them. This CDR3 has 14 amino acids. CDR3 bases: TGCGCCAGCAGCCAAGGGTTCGGCGTGGATGAGCAGTTCTTC. Protein product: CASSQGFGVDEQFF.

The chain carries TRBV27 and TRBJ2-1, with TRBD2 matching 9 bases. This CDR3 is 14 amino acids long. The J segment lost 6 bases and the V segment lost 4 bases, leaving 4 bases of the junction unmatched. Germline V gives CDR1 MNHEY, CDR2 SMNVEV (reference sequence). This CDR3 is CASSSIAGVNEQFF. CDR3 sequence (DNA): TGTGCCAGCAGTTCGATAGCGGGAGTCAATGAGCAGTTCTTC.

The chain is built from TRBV6-2 or TRBV6-3 and TRBJ2-3; a possible D gene is TRBD1 (6 bases). Trimming took 2 bases from V and 0 from J, leaving 18 bases between them. The CDR3 spans 18 residues. Germline loops: CDR1 MNHEY, CDR2 SVGEGT. This chain's CDR3 is CASSYIPGQDSSTDTQYF. CDR3 sequence (DNA): TGTGCCAGCAGTTACATTCCGGGACAAGACTCTAGCACAGATACGCAGTATTTT.

This clonotype occurred once. The chain links TRBV6-1 to TRBJ2-1; 8 nucleotides match TRBD1. There are 13 residues in the CDR3. Germline values: CDR1 MNHNS, CDR2 SASEGT. V dropped 9 bases and J dropped 5; count of bases not matched to a gene: 6. The CDR3 spells CASQTGANNEQFF. The CDR3 nucleotides read TGTGCCAGTCAGACAGGGGCAAACAATGAGCAGTTCTTC.

J is TRBJ2-1 and V is TRBV4-2, with 7 bases aligning to TRBD2. The V gene end was trimmed by 7 bases and the J gene end by 4 bases; junction bases not matched to a gene: 7. This CDR3 is 14 amino acids long. Germline V CDR1 and CDR2: LGHNA, YNFKEQ. The CDR3, as DNA: TGTGCCAGCAAGGAGCCCGGGGGGTACAATGAGCAGTTCTTC. Translated: CASKEPGGYNEQFF.

The chain links TRBV20-1 to TRBJ2-2; D tentatively reads TRBD1 or TRBD2 (5 bases each). This CDR3 comprises 14 residues. Germline CDR1 DFQATT, CDR2 SNEGSKA (reference sequence). Trimming pared 6 bases from V and 5 bases from J, leaving 16 bases between. CDR3 sequence (DNA): TGCAGTGCCTCGACGGGGCGCTGGACCGGGGAGCTGTTTTTT. Translation: CSASTGRWTGELFF.

Notes on this clonotype: Mismatch with germline at one junction end may stem from a read error. The V call is TRBV2, the J call TRBJ1-1; D uncertain. Germline values: CDR1 SNHLY, CDR2 FYNNEI. CDR3 length equals 11 residues. This CDR3 reads CASSDNSEAFF. The CDR3, as DNA: TGTGCCAGCAGCGACAACAGTGAAGCTTTCTTT.